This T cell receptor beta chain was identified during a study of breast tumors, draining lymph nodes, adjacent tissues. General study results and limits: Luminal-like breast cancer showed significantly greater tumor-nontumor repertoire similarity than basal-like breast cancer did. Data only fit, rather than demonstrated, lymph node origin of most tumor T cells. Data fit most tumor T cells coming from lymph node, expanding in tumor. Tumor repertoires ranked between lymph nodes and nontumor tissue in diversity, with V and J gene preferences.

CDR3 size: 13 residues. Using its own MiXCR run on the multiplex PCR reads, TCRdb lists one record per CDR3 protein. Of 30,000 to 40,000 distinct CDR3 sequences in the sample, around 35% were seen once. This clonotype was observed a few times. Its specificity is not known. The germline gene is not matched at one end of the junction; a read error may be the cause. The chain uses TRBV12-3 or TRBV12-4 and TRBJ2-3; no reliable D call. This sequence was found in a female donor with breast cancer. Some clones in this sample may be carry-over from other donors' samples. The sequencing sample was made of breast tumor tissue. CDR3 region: CVSSLTSTDTQYF. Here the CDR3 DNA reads TGTGTCAGCAGTTTAACTAGCACAGATACGCAGTATTTT.